This T cell receptor beta chain was sequenced for a study of T cells in Graves' hyperthyroidism and ophthalmopathy (dated by TCRdb to between 2017 and 2020). The study in broad terms: Peripheral blood samples were taken at initial diagnosis, before any treatment was given. To identify TCR V-J signatures that set the groups apart, the researchers used a discovery cohort of more than 95 patients, made up of fewer than 50 with Graves' ophthalmopathy and about 60 with stable Graves' hyperthyroidism. An independent validation cohort of under 20 hyperthyroidism patients and approximately 16 patients who later progressed to ophthalmopathy tested prospective prediction of ophthalmopathy. For training and testing, the 100 or so patients in the discovery cohort were randomly divided in a 7:3 ratio. Thyroid tissue and blood T-cell repertoires from several Graves' hyperthyroidism patients were also compared in the study. After sampling, hyperthyroidism patients received methimazole starting at 30 mg daily, and ophthalmopathy patients received high-dose intravenous methylprednisolone. The paper describes TCR Vbeta CDR3 sequencing of 135 peripheral blood samples, made up of 43 ophthalmopathy patients, roughly 75 hyperthyroidism patients and 17 progressor patients. On the study overall, not on this receptor specifically: In validation, the model predicted progression to ophthalmopathy with over 60% sensitivity and around 72% specificity, a median of around 6.6 months before onset. A model built on a 13 V-J signature distinguished ophthalmopathy from stable hyperthyroidism, reaching about 89% sensitivity and about 81% specificity in cross-validation and 80%/75% in testing. Sample size was not statistically predetermined, and blinding of investigators to group allocation was not performed. Most expanded thyroid clonotypes (frequency above 0.001) were also detected in blood, a finding suggesting that blood repertoires may reflect thyroid immune responses.

Ophthalmopathy patients had moderately to severely active disease, Clinical Activity Score of at least 3, NOSPECS grade of at least 4, and duration under 3 months. Patients with uncontrolled infections, other autoimmune diseases, pregnancy or lactation were excluded. Clinical symptoms, serum thyroxine and TRAb, thyroid ultrasound, and orbital computed tomography formed the basis for the diagnoses. Ficoll-Paque density gradient centrifugation was used to isolate PBMCs from about 9 ml of fresh peripheral blood. Trizol reagent was used to extract total RNA, and RNA quality was then checked on an Agilent 2100 Bioanalyzer. TCR beta CDR3 regions were amplified from RNA transcripts. For the first round of RT-PCR on the TCR CDR3, the HTBI primer set was used together with the Qiagen OneStep RT-PCR kit. A second multiplex PCR round built the libraries, followed by size selection and purification. Sequencing of the libraries was done on an Illumina HiSeq2000 using paired-end 100 bp reads. The authors processed their data as follows. SOAPnuke was used to process the raw data, with reads discarded if the reads contained adapters or uncalled bases, had a mean Phred below 15, or lacked an exact constant-primer or identifier match. COPE v1.2.5 was used to merge high-quality paired reads, and clonotypes were defined as unique nucleotide sequences. MiTCR v1.1 was used to align the clonotypes against IMGT TRBV, TRBD and TRBJ reference segments. The analysis included only V-J combinations with a frequency above 0.0001, which together covered around 99% of the repertoires. The TCS score was defined as F50 (clonal expansion) divided by E x V (chaos), with BLOSUM62-based TCRdist calculated between CDR3 peptides within each V-J. Welch's t-statistics and random forest reduced 500 to 650 V-J features to roughly 13, which were used in a naive Bayes classifier (R e1071). Using fastp at Q25 and MiXCR, TCRdb reprocessed the public reads and kept productive beta chains. Every CDR3 protein is listed once, alongside the most common genes and DNA of its rows. Clone size and V and J calls follow TCRdb, not the original study. The sample records 500,000 to 650,000 distinct CDR3 sequences, roughly 15% of which are singletons. Under 15% of the sample is held by the ten biggest clonotypes.

Looking up the germline V gene yields CDR1 LGHNT and CDR2 FRNRAP. The cysteine opens and the phenylalanine closes a CDR3 of 13 amino acids. The sequence is cut down to CDR3 DNA, 39 bases in frame from base 1. V and J lose 4 bases and 3 bases, and a span of 9 bases separates them. This clonotype has only a few counts. This clone's antigen is unknown. No base-level quality is on record; no much larger clone is a single base apart. Sequenced: blood. This sequence was found in a woman in her forties or fifties with Graves' ophthalmopathy. Recombination linked TRBV12-5 to TRBJ1-2; the D gene is unclear. Read as DNA, the sequence is TGTGCTAGTGGTTCTCCGGGCTACTATGGCTACACCTTC. Its amino acids are CASGSPGYYGYTF.